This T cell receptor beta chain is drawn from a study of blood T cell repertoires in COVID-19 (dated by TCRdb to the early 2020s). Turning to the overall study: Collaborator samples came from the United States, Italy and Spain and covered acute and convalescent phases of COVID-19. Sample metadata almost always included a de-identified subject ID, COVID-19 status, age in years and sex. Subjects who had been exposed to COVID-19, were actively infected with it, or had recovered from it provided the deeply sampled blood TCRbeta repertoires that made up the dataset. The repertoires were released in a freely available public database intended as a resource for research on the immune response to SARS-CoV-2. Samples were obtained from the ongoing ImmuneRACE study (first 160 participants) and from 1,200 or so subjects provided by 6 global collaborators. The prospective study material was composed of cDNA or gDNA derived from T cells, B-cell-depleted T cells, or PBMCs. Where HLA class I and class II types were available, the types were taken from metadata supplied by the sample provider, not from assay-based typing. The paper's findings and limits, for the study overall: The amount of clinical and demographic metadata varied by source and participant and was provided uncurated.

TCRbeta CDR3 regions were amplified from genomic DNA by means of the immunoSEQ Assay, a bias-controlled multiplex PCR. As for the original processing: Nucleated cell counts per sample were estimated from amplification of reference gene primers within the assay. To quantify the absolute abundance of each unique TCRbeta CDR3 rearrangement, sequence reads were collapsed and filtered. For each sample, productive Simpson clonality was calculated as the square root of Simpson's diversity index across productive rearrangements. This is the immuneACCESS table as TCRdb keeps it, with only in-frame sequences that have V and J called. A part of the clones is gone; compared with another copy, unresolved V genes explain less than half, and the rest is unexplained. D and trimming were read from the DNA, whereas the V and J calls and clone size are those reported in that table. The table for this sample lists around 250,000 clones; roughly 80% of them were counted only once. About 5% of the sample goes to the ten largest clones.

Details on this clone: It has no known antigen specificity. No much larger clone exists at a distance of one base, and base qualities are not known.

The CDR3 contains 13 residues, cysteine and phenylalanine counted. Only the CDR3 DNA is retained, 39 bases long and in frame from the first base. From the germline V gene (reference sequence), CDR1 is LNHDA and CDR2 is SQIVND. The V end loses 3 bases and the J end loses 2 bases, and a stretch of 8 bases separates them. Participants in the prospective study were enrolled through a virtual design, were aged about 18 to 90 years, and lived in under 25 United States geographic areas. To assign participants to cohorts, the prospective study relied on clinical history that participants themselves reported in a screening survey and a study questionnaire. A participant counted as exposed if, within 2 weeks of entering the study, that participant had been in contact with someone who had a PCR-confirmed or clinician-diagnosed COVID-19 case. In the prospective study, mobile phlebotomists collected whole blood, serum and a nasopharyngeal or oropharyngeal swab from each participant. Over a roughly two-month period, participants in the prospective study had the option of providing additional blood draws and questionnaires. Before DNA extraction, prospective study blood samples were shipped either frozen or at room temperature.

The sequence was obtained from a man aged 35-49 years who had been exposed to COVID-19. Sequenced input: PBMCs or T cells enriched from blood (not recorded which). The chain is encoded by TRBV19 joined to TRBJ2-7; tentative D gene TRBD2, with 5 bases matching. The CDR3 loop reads CASSMSSTYEQYF. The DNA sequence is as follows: TGTGCCAGTAGTATGTCTAGCACCTACGAGCAGTACTTC.